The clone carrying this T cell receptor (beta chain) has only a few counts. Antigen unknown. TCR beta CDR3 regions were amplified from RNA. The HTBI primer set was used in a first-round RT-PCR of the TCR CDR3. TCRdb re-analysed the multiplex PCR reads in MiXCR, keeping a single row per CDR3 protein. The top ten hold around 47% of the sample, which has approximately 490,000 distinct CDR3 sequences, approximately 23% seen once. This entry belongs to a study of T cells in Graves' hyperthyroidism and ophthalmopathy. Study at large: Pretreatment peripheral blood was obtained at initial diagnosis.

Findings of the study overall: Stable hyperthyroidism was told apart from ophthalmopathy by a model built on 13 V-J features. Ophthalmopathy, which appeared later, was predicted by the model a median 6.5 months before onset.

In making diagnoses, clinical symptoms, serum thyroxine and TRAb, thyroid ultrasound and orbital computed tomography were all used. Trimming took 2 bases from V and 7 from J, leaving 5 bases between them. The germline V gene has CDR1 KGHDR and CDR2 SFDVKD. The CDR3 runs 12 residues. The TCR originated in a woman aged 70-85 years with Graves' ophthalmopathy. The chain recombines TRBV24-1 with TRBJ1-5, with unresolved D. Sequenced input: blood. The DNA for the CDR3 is TGTGCCACCAGTGATTCCGGACAGCCCCAGCATTTT. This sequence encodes CATSDSGQPQHF.